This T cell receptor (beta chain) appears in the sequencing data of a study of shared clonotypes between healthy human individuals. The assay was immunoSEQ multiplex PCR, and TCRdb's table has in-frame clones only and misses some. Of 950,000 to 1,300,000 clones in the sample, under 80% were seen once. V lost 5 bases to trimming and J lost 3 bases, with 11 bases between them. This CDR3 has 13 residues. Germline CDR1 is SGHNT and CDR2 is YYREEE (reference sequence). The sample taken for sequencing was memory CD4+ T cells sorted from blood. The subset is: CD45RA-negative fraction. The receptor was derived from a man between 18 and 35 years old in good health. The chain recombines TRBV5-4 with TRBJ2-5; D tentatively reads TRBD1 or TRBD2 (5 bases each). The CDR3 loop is CASSKGREETQYF. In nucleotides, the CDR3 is TGTGCCAGCAGTAAGGGACGAGAAGAGACCCAGTACTTC.